The source of this T cell receptor (beta chain) is a study of cytomegalovirus exposure and HLA in healthy donors. This clone occurred a few times. Germline CDR1 SGHVS, CDR2 FNYEAQ. V lost 5 bases to trimming and J lost 0 bases; unmatched junction nucleotides: 11. The CDR3 is 18 amino acids. PCR was performed using 60 Vbeta and 13 Jbeta primers. Only in-frame clones appear in the TCRdb table, and some are missing; sequencing was by immunoSEQ multiplex PCR. Of 150,000 or so clones in the sample, more than 70% were seen once. Material for sequencing was PBMCs. V gene TRBV7-6 combines with J gene TRBJ2-3; 10 positions match TRBD2. The receptor's source is a man aged 40-49 years in good health and CMV-seronegative. CDR3 loop: CASSTHRTSGTSTDTQYF. The CDR3 nucleotides are TGTGCCAGCAGCACACACCGGACTAGCGGCACTAGCACAGATACGCAGTATTTT.